Listed here are 25 T cell receptor beta chains from one sample, sequenced in a study of T cell clones after liver transplantation. Assay: immunoSEQ multiplex PCR; the TCRdb copy retains only in-frame clones and omits some. The table records tens of thousands of clones, approximately 84% of them present only once. The input for sequencing was CD4+ T cells from blood, taken before liver transplant. Receptors originate from a human donor who received a liver transplant.

V gene TRBV5-1 combines with J gene TRBJ1-5; a possible D gene is TRBD1 (6 bases). The CDR3 runs to 14 residues. CDR1 is SGHRS and CDR2 is YFSETQ in the germline V gene. V shed 8 bases and J shed 1 base, with 13 bases lying between them. The chain's CDR3 is CASSSGQSNQPQHF. The CDR3 region has the DNA TGCGCCAGTTCTTCTGGACAGAGCAATCAGCCCCAGCATTTT.

The rearrangement links TRBV4-1 to TRBJ2-2; TRBD2 matches 11 bases. The CDR3 loop spans 17 amino acids. V trimming: 4 bases; J trimming: 1 base; junction bases outside the gene matches: 5. The V gene's germline CDR1 is MGHRA and CDR2 YSYEKL. The CDR3 loop reads CASSPRLAGKNTGELFF. The CDR3 coding sequence is TGCGCCAGCAGCCCCCGACTAGCGGGGAAGAACACCGGGGAGCTGTTTTTT.

The gene calls are TRBV19 and TRBJ1-4; D unclear. Trimming took off 5 bases at V and 7 bases at J, with 14 bases between the two ends. The CDR3 is 14 amino acids. CDR1 and CDR2 from the germline V gene are LNHDA and SQIVND (reference sequence). CDR3 bases: TGTGCCAGTAGTTTGGAGGGTCGGGCTGAAAAACTGTTTTTT. Amino acid sequence: CASSLEGRAEKLFF.

This chain uses TRBV4-2 with TRBJ2-1, with 11 bases that match TRBD2. Germline CDR1 LGHNA, CDR2 YNFKEQ. Trimming took 3 bases from V and 8 from J; bases not matched to a gene: 9. The CDR3 is 16 amino acids. This CDR3 is CASSQRLAGSMDEQFF. CDR3 nucleotide sequence: TGTGCCAGCAGCCAGCGACTAGCGGGGTCTATGGATGAGCAGTTCTTC.

The CDR3 bases are TGTGCCAGCAGTGACTCGCGGCAGGACACAGATACGCAGTATTTT. Translating gives CASSDSRQDTDTQYF. V gene TRBV6-4 combines with J gene TRBJ2-3, with D uncertain. V was shortened by 0 bases and J by 2 bases, with 9 bases between the two germline ends. There are 15 residues in the CDR3. CDR1 is MRHNA and CDR2 is SNTAGT in the germline V gene.

The chain combines TRBV12-2 with TRBJ2-1. TRBV12-2 is deemed a pseudogene. This CDR3 spans 11 amino acids. In nucleotides, the CDR3 is TGTGCAAGTCGCCGAAAACCAGCGCAGTTCTTC. Translation: CASRRKPAQFF.

The CDR3 reads CSARTVGYTF. For the CDR3, the DNA is TGCAGTGCGCGGACAGTTGGCTACACCTTC. This chain links TRBV20-1 with TRBJ1-2, with D perhaps TRBD1 (6 bases). The CDR3 covers 10 residues. From germline, CDR1 is DFQATT and CDR2 SNEGSKA (reference sequence). Trimming stripped 6 bases from V and 7 bases from J, with 9 bases between.

The table lists this clone with a count of one. This rearrangement joins TRBV6-1 to TRBJ2-5; 11 bases align to TRBD2. Germline CDR1 is MNHNS and CDR2 is SASEGT. Trimming cost V 4 bases and J 4 bases; bases outside gene matches: 8. This CDR3 region has 16 residues. CDR3 nucleotides: TGTGCCAGCAGTGCCAGCGTAGCGGGGGGGCGAGAGACCCAGTACTTC. Translating it yields CASSASVAGGRETQYF.

The CDR3 spells CASNQVGSSYEQYF. The CDR3 nucleotides are TGTGCCAGCAATCAGGTGGGGAGCTCCTACGAGCAGTACTTC. This chain joins TRBV5-4 and TRBJ2-7; D is perhaps TRBD2 (5 bases). Germline-derived CDR1 and CDR2 are SGHNT and YYREEE (reference sequence). Between the trimmed V and J ends, which lost 6 bases and 0 bases, there was a span of 13 bases. CDR3 length equals 14 residues. Looking up the rest from reference TRBV5-4 and TRBJ2-7 gives the full variable domain: ETGVTQSPTHLIKTRGQQVTLRCSSQSGHNTVSWYQQALGQGPQFIFQYYREEENGRGNFPPRFSGLQFPNYSSELNVNALELDDSALYLCASNQVGSSYEQYFGPGTRLTVT.

The chain joins TRBV18 to TRBJ2-7; the D gene is possibly TRBD1 (6 bases). CDR1 is KGHSH, CDR2 LQKENI, per germline. The CDR3 extends over 14 amino acids. V was pared by 2 bases and J by 4 bases, with 12 bases between. The CDR3 protein is CASSPIQGSYEQYF. In DNA form, the CDR3 reads TGTGCCAGCTCACCAATTCAGGGGAGTTACGAGCAGTACTTC.

This chain joins TRBV5-6 and TRBJ2-3; D not certain. The germline V gene has CDR1 SGHDT and CDR2 YYEEEE. The length of the CDR3 is 15 residues. Trimming left V 0 bases short and J 5 bases short, with 13 bases between. The CDR3 nucleotides read TGTGCCAGCAGCTTGGAGGCGCTACTGGGAGATACGCAGTATTTT. Translating gives CASSLEALLGDTQYF.

This clone appeared a single time. The chain couples TRBV6-1 to TRBJ1-6; 7 nucleotides agree with TRBD1. The V and J ends lost 1 base and 4 bases, in that order; junction bases with no gene match: 7. Germline loops: CDR1 MNHNS, CDR2 SASEGT. The CDR3 totals 17 residues. The CDR3 reads CASSEEPPGQYNSPLHF. CDR3 DNA: TGTGCCAGCAGTGAAGAGCCACCGGGACAGTATAATTCACCCCTCCACTTT.

A single count supports this clone. The chain combines TRBV4-3 with TRBJ2-5; 9 bases agree with TRBD1. The CDR3 spans 16 residues. Germline assignment: CDR1 LGHNA and CDR2 YSLEER. V dropped 1 base and J dropped 8; count of bases not matched to a gene: 11. The CDR3 protein is CASSQGGQGRGTTQYF. DNA of the CDR3: TGCGCCAGCAGCCAAGGGGGACAGGGTAGGGGGACTACCCAGTACTTC.

The chain has TRBV28 and TRBJ2-5; 8 nucleotides line up with TRBD2. Germline CDR1 MDHEN, CDR2 SYDVKM. CDR3 length: 17 residues. The V segment lost 7 bases and the J segment 1 base; nucleotides outside the gene matches: 14. CDR3 in amino acids: CASTLRGGEGVQETQYF. The CDR3 coding sequence is TGTGCCAGCACACTCCGGGGGGGTGAGGGGGTCCAAGAGACCCAGTACTTC.

The chain has TRBV19 and TRBJ2-7; 7 bases map to TRBD1. Germline CDR1 reads LNHDA; CDR2 reads SQIVND (reference sequence). With 3 bases clipped from V and 4 bases from J, the junction kept 9 bases outside the gene matches. The CDR3 extends over 15 amino acids. The CDR3 DNA reads TGTGCCAGTAGTATTCAAGGACAGGCCTTTTACGAGCAGTACTTC. Amino acids: CASSIQGQAFYEQYF. The full variable domain, rest sourced from reference TRBV19 and TRBJ2-7, is DGGITQSPKYLFRKEGQNVTLSCEQNLNHDAMYWYRQDPGQGLRLIYYSQIVNDFQKGDIAEGYSVSREKKESFPLTVTSAQKNPTAFYLCASSIQGQAFYEQYFGPGTRLTVT.

This chain connects TRBV2 to TRBJ2-3; D is perhaps TRBD1 or TRBD2 (5 bases each). V lost 3 bases and J 6 bases, leaving 13 bases between the germline ends. The CDR3 totals 14 residues. CDR1 SNHLY and CDR2 FYNNEI come from the germline V gene. CDR3 loop: CASSEFGARDTQYF. CDR3 in DNA: TGTGCCAGCAGTGAGTTCGGGGCGCGGGATACGCAGTATTTT.

The rearrangement uses TRBV19 and TRBJ2-7; D unclear. This CDR3 comprises 12 residues. The V and J ends lost 4 bases and 5 bases respectively, with 9 bases between them. The germline V gene encodes CDR1 LNHDA and CDR2 SQIVND (reference sequence). CDR3 DNA: TGTGCCAGTAGTAGCCCCCGCAACGAGCAGTACTTC. It translates to CASSSPRNEQYF.

This clone was picked up a small number of times. J is TRBJ2-7 and V is TRBV6-6; D is unclear. The CDR3 extends over 14 amino acids. The germline CDR1 and CDR2 sequences are MNHNY and SVGAGI (reference sequence). V was clipped by 5 bases and J by 7 bases, with 18 bases between them. CDR3 loop: CASSPRPPVAEQYF. The CDR3 nucleotides are TGTGCCAGCAGTCCAAGACCCCCCGTGGCGGAGCAGTACTTC.

The V gene is TRBV5-4, the J gene TRBJ2-1, with 8 bases matching TRBD1. V gave up 2 bases and J gave up 6 bases; unmatched junction bases: 7. In germline, CDR1 is SGHNT, CDR2 YYREEE (reference sequence). The CDR3 is 15 residues long. CDR3 nucleotide sequence: TGTGCCAGCAGCTTAGACAGGGGCCCATTCAATGAGCAGTTCTTC. It translates to CASSLDRGPFNEQFF.

This clone was counted a few times. CDR3 region: CASSGTGGDGYTF. DNA of the CDR3: TGCGCCAGCAGCGGAACAGGGGGCGATGGCTACACCTTC. V and J are TRBV5-1 and TRBJ1-2; 9 nucleotides match TRBD1. V was clipped by 4 bases and J by 6 bases; unmatched bases: 4. The germline gives CDR1 SGHRS, CDR2 YFSETQ. The CDR3 extends over 13 amino acids.

The chain joins TRBV5-4 to TRBJ2-7; 8 nucleotides agree with TRBD2. CDR3 length: 15 residues. Germline trimming cut 4 bases from V and 4 bases from J; bases unmatched to any gene: 10. Germline CDR1 and CDR2: SGHNT and YYREEE (reference sequence). CDR3 nucleotide sequence: TGTGCCAGCAGCCCGGCCGGGGGGGCCTGGTACGAGCAGTACTTC. Translating it yields CASSPAGGAWYEQYF.

This clone was counted a few times. The chain carries TRBV6-5 and TRBJ1-1, with a tentative D call TRBD1 (6 bases). Trimming stripped 5 bases from V and 3 bases from J, with 13 bases between. Looked up from germline, CDR1 is MNHEY and CDR2 is SVGAGI. CDR3 length: 14 residues. CDR3 coding DNA: TGTGCCAGCAGTCTTCAGGGGTGGGACACTGAAGCTTTCTTT. As protein: CASSLQGWDTEAFF.

The chain employs TRBV9 and TRBJ2-5; 11 bases map to TRBD2. CDR1 and CDR2 (germline): SGDLS, YYNGEE. The CDR3 extends over 16 amino acids. After removal of 1 base from V and 2 bases from J, the junction contained 4 bases not matched to a gene. The CDR3 DNA sequence: TGTGCCAGCAGCGTATTTGTAGCGGGGGGGCAAGAGACCCAGTACTTC. Its protein is CASSVFVAGGQETQYF.

V usage is TRBV19 and J usage is TRBJ2-7; weak D call: TRBD2 (5 bases). The CDR3 runs 15 residues. In germline, CDR1 is LNHDA, CDR2 SQIVND (reference sequence). Trimming cost V 3 bases and J 2 bases, with 14 bases left between them. The CDR3 coding sequence is TGTGCCAGTAGTATTACCGGGGTTGAACCCTACGAGCAGTACTTC. Residues: CASSITGVEPYEQYF.

Remarks on this clone: The junction departs from germline at one end; a sequencing error may be responsible. The J gene is TRBJ2-7, the V gene TRBV7-2; perhaps TRBD1 as D (6 bases). The CDR3 length is 13 residues. The V gene's germline CDR1 is SGHTA and CDR2 FQGNSA. CDR3 sequence (DNA): TGTGCCAGCAACTTACAGGGATCCTACGAGCAGTACTTC. Translation gives CASNLQGSYEQYF. Drawing the rest from reference TRBV7-2 and TRBJ2-7, the complete variable domain is GAGVSQSPSNKVTEKGKDVELRCDPISGHTALYWYRQSLGQGLEFLIYFQGNSAPDKSGLPSDRFSAERTGGSVSTLTIQRTQQEDSAVYLCASNLQGSYEQYFGPGTRLTVT.